This T cell receptor (beta chain) was identified in a study of OX40 agonist ivuxolimab in advanced cancers. This clone has just one count. Generated by immunoSEQ multiplex PCR, the TCRdb table keeps only in-frame clones and is missing some. The sample has 20,000 to 30,000 clones, about 90% seen once. The germline CDR1 and CDR2 sequences are SGHDN and FVKESK. The CDR3 spans 11 residues. With 8 bases removed from V and 3 bases from J, the gap between germline ends came to 8 bases. The chain links TRBV14 to TRBJ2-7; no reliable D call. This receptor was taken from an adult with an advanced solid tumor such as melanoma, head and neck, liver or kidney cancer. Sequenced here: CD4+ or CD8+ T cells sorted from blood, sampled in a trial of the OX40 agonist ivuxolimab. The CDR3 bases are TGTGCCAGCGGCGAAATCTACGAGCAGTACTTC. Amino acid sequence: CASGEIYEQYF.